This T cell receptor (beta chain) is drawn from a study of blood T cell repertoires in COVID-19. Looking at the study overall: T cells, B-cell-depleted T cells, or PBMCs supplied cDNA or gDNA.

In terms of age and location, participants ranged from roughly 18 to 95 years and lived in about two dozen US areas. The V gene's germline CDR1 is SGHTA and CDR2 FQGTGA. V lost 5 bases to trimming and J lost 1 base; unmatched junction nucleotides: 9. The CDR3 is 16 residues long. Only in-frame clones appear in the TCRdb table, and some are missing; sequencing was by immunoSEQ multiplex PCR. Of 220,000 or so clones detected, almost 90% appear once; the ten largest clones hold roughly 14%. The sequenced sample was PBMCs or T cells enriched from blood (not recorded which). This chain connects TRBV7-3 to TRBJ1-1, with TRBD1 identical over 8 bases. This clonotype was obtained from a woman between 50 and 59 years old with acute COVID-19. The chain's CDR3 is CASSIDGQGWNTEAFF. The CDR3 coding sequence is TGTGCCAGCAGCATCGACGGACAGGGTTGGAACACTGAAGCTTTCTTT.